This TCR beta chain was identified during a study of blood T cell repertoires in COVID-19. Whole-study context: Sample material is recorded as cDNA or gDNA derived from T cells, B-cell-depleted T cells, or PBMCs.

Original handling: Reference gene primer amplification gave nucleated cell count estimates. Clones were sequenced by immunoSEQ multiplex PCR, and TCRdb holds only the in-frame ones, with some missing. The V and J calls and clone size were taken over from that table, and D and trimming were inferred from the DNA. The sample yields 59,000 or so clones, about 86% seen once. V lost 6 bases and J lost 3, with 7 bases in between. Germline-derived CDR1 and CDR2 are ENHRY and SYGVKD. There are 12 residues in the CDR3. The source of this sequence is an elderly woman with active or convalescent COVID-19. The J gene is TRBJ2-3, the V gene TRBV10-3, with no clear D. The sequenced material came from peripheral blood. The CDR3 reads CAIRARTDTQYF. The CDR3, as DNA: TGTGCCATCAGGGCTAGGACAGATACGCAGTATTTT.